One sample yielded the 12 T cell receptor beta chains listed below, sequenced in a study of regulatory T cells in long-lasting Graves disease. Time point defined: newly diagnosed GD, antithyroid drugs for less than 3 months. There was RNA extracted from PBMCs, and the TCR library was made from it. In building TCR beta libraries, iRepertoire HTBI primers were used together with Arm-PCR of CDR3 regions. TCRdb re-called the multiplex PCR reads with MiXCR, one entry per CDR3 protein. Of a few hundred thousand distinct CDR3 sequences listed, 14% are singletons. These data were likewise used in another study, on T cells in Graves' hyperthyroidism and ophthalmopathy.

Source: peripheral blood mononuclear cells (PBMCs), taken at new diagnosis, from a patient treated with antithyroid drugs. Source of these receptors: a woman in her 50s with Graves disease.

In its sample, this clonotype was seen many times. The chain's CDR3 is CASSSGPGGGKTQYF. The CDR3 DNA follows: TGTGCCAGCAGTTCCGGTCCCGGGGGAGGAAAGACCCAGTACTTC. The chain carries TRBV2 and TRBJ2-5, with D possibly TRBD2 on 6 matching bases. Germline assignment: CDR1 SNHLY and CDR2 FYNNEI. This CDR3 has 15 residues. The V gene lost 5 bases and the J gene lost 6 bases, with 19 bases spanning the gap.

At least ten counts were recorded for this clonotype. The chain employs TRBV12-3 or TRBV12-4 and TRBJ1-6; TRBD1 matches at 8 bases. The CDR3 spans 16 residues. Losses at the gene ends were 5 bases for V and 3 bases for J; bases not matched to a gene: 6. DNA for the CDR3: TGTGCCAGCAGTCGTTCAGGGGGCTTCTATAATTCACCCCTCCACTTT. Its translation is CASSRSGGFYNSPLHF.

This clonotype was counted ten times or more. The chain uses TRBV5-6 and TRBJ2-5; unclear D gene. Trimming stripped 3 bases from V and 5 bases from J, with 11 bases between. Per the germline V gene, CDR1 is SGHDT and CDR2 is YYEEEE. The CDR3 is 13 residues long. This chain's CDR3 is CASSSSGMETQYF. Written as DNA, the CDR3 is TGTGCCAGCAGCTCGAGTGGGATGGAGACCCAGTACTTC.

This clonotype has ten or more counts. The rearrangement links TRBV7-8 to TRBJ2-7; the D gene is possibly TRBD1 (6 bases). V lost 3 bases to trimming and J lost 1 base, with 10 bases between them. The germline gives CDR1 SGHVS, CDR2 FQNEAQ. CDR3 length: 14 amino acids. Here the CDR3 DNA reads TGTGCCAGCAGCTTCAGGGGCCCATCCTACGAGCAGTACTTC. Amino acids: CASSFRGPSYEQYF.

This clonotype was counted at least ten times. This chain connects TRBV12-3 or TRBV12-4 to TRBJ2-3; 9 nucleotides match TRBD1. V shed 3 bases, J shed 3 bases, and the junction held 10 bases outside the gene matches. The CDR3 is 17 residues long. The CDR3 spells CASSFALGDRATDTQYF. CDR3 coding DNA: TGTGCCAGCAGTTTCGCCCTCGGGGACAGGGCTACAGATACGCAGTATTTT.

The table lists this clonotype with many counts. The rearrangement uses TRBV6-1 and TRBJ2-7, with 9 bases fitting TRBD2. The V gene end was trimmed by 5 bases and the J gene end by 3 bases; junction bases not matched to a gene: 2. The CDR3 totals 13 residues. Germline loops: CDR1 MNHNS, CDR2 SASEGT. Here the CDR3 DNA reads TGTGCCAGCAGTAAGACTAGCGGCTACGAGCAGTACTTC. This codes for CASSKTSGYEQYF.

This clonotype was counted ten times or more. The chain has TRBV18 and TRBJ1-1; weak D call: TRBD1 (5 bases). Germline CDR1 and CDR2: KGHSH and LQKENI. The CDR3 has 16 amino acids. The germline V and J ends were trimmed by 5 bases and 1 base, with 17 bases remaining between them. CDR3 sequence reads: CASSTTMVTGNTEAFF. The CDR3 DNA reads as TGTGCCAGCTCAACGACCATGGTTACAGGGAACACTGAAGCTTTCTTT.

This clonotype showed up many times. This chain links TRBV3-1 with TRBJ2-7; unclear D gene. Between the trimmed V and J ends, which lost 4 bases and 7 bases, there was a span of 14 bases. This CDR3 comprises 13 residues. Germline V gene lookup returns CDR1 LGHDT and CDR2 YNNKEL (reference sequence). CDR3 amino acids: CASSRQVAVEQYF. The DNA of the CDR3 is TGTGCCAGCAGCCGCCAGGTTGCGGTGGAGCAGTACTTC.

The rearrangement uses TRBV12-3 or TRBV12-4 and TRBJ1-4; D is ambiguous. The germline V and J ends were trimmed by 0 bases and 10 bases, with 15 bases remaining between them. The length of the CDR3 is 15 residues. The CDR3 is CASSLAPQELLKLFF. CDR3 coding DNA: TGTGCCAGCAGTTTAGCGCCCCAGGAACTTTTAAAACTGTTTTTT.

This clonotype was found many times. CDR3 amino acids: CASSPLARNEQFF. As DNA, the CDR3 is TGTGCCAGCAGTCCACTAGCTCGCAATGAGCAGTTCTTC. The gene calls are TRBV27 and TRBJ2-1; maybe TRBD2 (6 bases). CDR3 size: 13 residues. Per germline, CDR1 MNHEY and CDR2 SMNVEV (reference sequence). Trimming pared 5 bases from V and 6 bases from J, leaving 11 bases between.

A remark on this clonotype: The germline gene is not matched at one end of the junction; a read error may be the cause. J is TRBJ2-2 and V is TRBV7-7, with D tentatively TRBD1 (5 bases). Germline V gene sequence: CDR1 SSHAT, CDR2 FNYEAQ (reference sequence). The CDR3 runs to 14 residues. CDR3 amino acids: CASSIGQNTGELFF. CDR3 DNA: TGTGCTAGCAGCATCGGACAAAACACCGGGGAGCTGTTTTTT.

This clonotype was detected many times. The rearrangement uses TRBV28 and TRBJ1-2; D is ambiguous. CDR1 is MDHEN, CDR2 SYDVKM, per germline. The CDR3 consists of 13 residues. V was cut by 5 bases and J by 6 bases, with 13 bases left in between. CDR3 in amino acids: CASSRPASNGYTF. CDR3 DNA sequence: TGTGCCAGCAGTCGCCCGGCATCTAATGGCTACACCTTC.